A selection of T cell receptor beta chains follows, all from one sample in a study of blood T cells in healthy people across ages. TCRdb reprocessed the 5' RACE reads with MiXCR, giving one entry per CDR3 protein. The sample has 750,000 to 1,000,000 distinct CDR3 sequences; just under 30% are singletons. This same sample was also taken into another study, of T cells of mothers and their children.

The sample comprised blood. The receptor source for this set is a woman in her thirties or forties in good health. Each CDR3 is given with its conserved first and last residue. The order of the fields is V gene, clone size, J gene, D gene, CDR3 DNA, CDR3 protein. The D gene is left open where the match is weak. Not every row has a clone size; where given, it reads once, few, many or a size class.

v_gene: TRBV6-5
abundance: many
j_gene: TRBJ2-5
d_gene: TRBD1
CDR3nt: TGTGCCAGCAGTTGGGGACAGAAAGAGACCCAGTACTTC
CDR3aa: CASSWGQKETQYF

v_gene: TRBV28
abundance: few
j_gene: TRBJ2-3
d_gene: NA
CDR3nt: TGTGCCAGCGCAGGGCTCGCTATCAGCACAGATACGCAGTATTTT
CDR3aa: CASAGLAISTDTQYF

v_gene: TRBV28
abundance: many
j_gene: TRBJ1-2
d_gene: TRBD1
CDR3nt: TGTGCCAGTTCGGGACAGACCATCTCTTACTATGGCTACACCTTC
CDR3aa: CASSGQTISYYGYTF

v_gene: TRBV10-3
abundance: NA
j_gene: TRBJ1-2
d_gene: NA
CDR3nt: TGTGCCATCAGTGAGTCGCAGGGCAGGGATAACTATGGCTACACCTTC
CDR3aa: CAISESQGRDNYGYTF

v_gene: TRBV5-1
abundance: NA
j_gene: TRBJ2-2
d_gene: TRBD2
CDR3nt: TGCGCCAGCAGCCTGAGGGGACTAGCGAACACCGGGGAGCTGTTTTTT
CDR3aa: CASSLRGLANTGELFF

v_gene: TRBV24-1
abundance: NA
j_gene: TRBJ2-2
d_gene: TRBD1
CDR3nt: TGTGCCACCAGTGATCCCGGGACAGGGAACACCGGGGAGCTGTTTTTT
CDR3aa: CATSDPGTGNTGELFF

v_gene: TRBV18
abundance: few
j_gene: TRBJ2-1
d_gene: NA
CDR3nt: TGTGCCAGCTCACCCCAACCCAATGAGCAGTTCTTC
CDR3aa: CASSPQPNEQFF

v_gene: TRBV10-3
abundance: many
j_gene: TRBJ2-5
d_gene: NA
CDR3nt: TGTGCCATCAGTGGGGGTCCATTAGTGTGGGAAGAGACCCAGTACTTC
CDR3aa: CAISGGPLVWEETQYF

v_gene: TRBV12-3/TRBV12-4
abundance: NA
j_gene: TRBJ2-7
d_gene: TRBD2
CDR3nt: TGTGCCTGCAGTTTAGGCGGGGGGGTTCAAAAAGGCTACGAGCAGTACTTC
CDR3aa: CACSLGGGVQKGYEQYF

v_gene: TRBV10-3
abundance: NA
j_gene: TRBJ2-1
d_gene: TRBD2
CDR3nt: TGTGCCACCGGACTAGCGGGGATGAGCTCCTACAATGAGCAGTTCTTC
CDR3aa: CATGLAGMSSYNEQFF

v_gene: TRBV5-1
abundance: NA
j_gene: TRBJ2-1
d_gene: NA
CDR3nt: TGCACCAGCAGCCAAGACGGAATTAGCTCCTACAATGAGCAGTTCTTC
CDR3aa: CTSSQDGISSYNEQFF

v_gene: TRBV28
abundance: NA
j_gene: TRBJ1-1
d_gene: TRBD1
CDR3nt: TGTGCCAGCAGTTTCGGGACAGGGGTAGTGAACACTGAAGCTTTCTTT
CDR3aa: CASSFGTGVVNTEAFF

v_gene: TRBV20-1
abundance: few
j_gene: TRBJ2-3
d_gene: NA
CDR3nt: TGCAGTGCCAATCCGGGACAACAGACACATACGCAGTATTTT
CDR3aa: CSANPGQQTHTQYF

v_gene: TRBV10-3
abundance: many
j_gene: TRBJ2-1
d_gene: NA
CDR3nt: TGTGCCACCGGGGCTAGATACAATGAGCAGTTCTTC
CDR3aa: CATGARYNEQFF

v_gene: TRBV25-1
abundance: NA
j_gene: TRBJ2-2
d_gene: TRBD2
CDR3nt: TGTGCCAGCAGACTAGCGGGGGACGACACCGGGGAGCTGTTTTTT
CDR3aa: CASRLAGDDTGELFF

v_gene: TRBV7-2
abundance: NA
j_gene: TRBJ2-1
d_gene: NA
CDR3nt: TGTGCCAGCAGCTTAGTAGGGGCAAGGTCCCCGGGATACGATGAGCAGTTCTTC
CDR3aa: CASSLVGARSPGYDEQFF

v_gene: TRBV9
abundance: NA
j_gene: TRBJ2-3
d_gene: TRBD2
CDR3nt: TGTGCCAGCAGCGGCGAGGGACTAGGGGTAGATACGCAGTATTTT
CDR3aa: CASSGEGLGVDTQYF

v_gene: TRBV28
abundance: few
j_gene: TRBJ2-7
d_gene: NA
CDR3nt: TGTGCCAGCAGTTCGGCGAATACCTACGAGCAGTACTTC
CDR3aa: CASSSANTYEQYF

v_gene: TRBV9
abundance: many
j_gene: TRBJ1-5
d_gene: NA
CDR3nt: TGTGCCAGCAGCGTAGAGGGTAGCAATCAGCCCCAGCATTTT
CDR3aa: CASSVEGSNQPQHF

v_gene: TRBV29-1
abundance: NA
j_gene: TRBJ1-2
d_gene: NA
CDR3nt: TGCAGCGTTGAAGGAGTCTCGGGGGCTGGGGGCTATGGCTACACCTTC
CDR3aa: CSVEGVSGAGGYGYTF

v_gene: TRBV5-4
abundance: few
j_gene: TRBJ2-1
d_gene: NA
CDR3nt: TGTGCCAGCAGCTTAGGAAGGGGCGCGCCGAATGAGCAGTTCTTC
CDR3aa: CASSLGRGAPNEQFF

v_gene: TRBV20-1
abundance: NA
j_gene: TRBJ1-2
d_gene: TRBD1
CDR3nt: TGCAGTGCTGCCTCCGGGACAGGATTTGGCTACACCTTC
CDR3aa: CSAASGTGFGYTF

v_gene: TRBV29-1
abundance: many
j_gene: TRBJ1-2
d_gene: NA
CDR3nt: TGCAGCGTCCAGACACCCGCTAACTATGGCTACACCTTC
CDR3aa: CSVQTPANYGYTF

v_gene: TRBV25-1
abundance: NA
j_gene: TRBJ1-2
d_gene: NA
CDR3nt: TGTGCCAGCAGTGATCGGACAGCCCTCTATGGCTACACCTTC
CDR3aa: CASSDRTALYGYTF

v_gene: TRBV7-2
abundance: few
j_gene: TRBJ2-2
d_gene: NA
CDR3nt: TGTGCCAGCAGAAAGGACAGATACACCGGGGAGCTGTTTTTT
CDR3aa: CASRKDRYTGELFF

v_gene: TRBV11-2
abundance: NA
j_gene: TRBJ1-2
d_gene: NA
CDR3nt: TGTGCCAGCAGCTTAGACGGTCACCAGGGTACTAACTATGGCTACACCTTC
CDR3aa: CASSLDGHQGTNYGYTF

v_gene: TRBV3-1
abundance: NA
j_gene: TRBJ2-7
d_gene: TRBD1
CDR3nt: TGTGCCAGCAGCCGCGGCCCGGACAGGGGGGTCTACGAGCAGTACTTC
CDR3aa: CASSRGPDRGVYEQYF

v_gene: TRBV12-3/TRBV12-4
abundance: few
j_gene: TRBJ1-1
d_gene: NA
CDR3nt: TGTGCCAGCAGTTTAGCGCAAGGTTCCGAAGCTTTCTTT
CDR3aa: CASSLAQGSEAFF

v_gene: TRBV27
abundance: many
j_gene: TRBJ2-3
d_gene: TRBD1
CDR3nt: TGTGCCAGCAGTCCAGACAGGGGAATTAGCACAGATACGCAGTATTTT
CDR3aa: CASSPDRGISTDTQYF

v_gene: TRBV20-1
abundance: many
j_gene: TRBJ2-7
d_gene: NA
CDR3nt: TGCAGTGCGGAGACAGCACCGGTGGGCTACGAGCAGTACTTC
CDR3aa: CSAETAPVGYEQYF

v_gene: TRBV3-1
abundance: few
j_gene: TRBJ1-5
d_gene: NA
CDR3nt: TGTGCCAGCAGCCAAGATACCCGAGACAATCAGCCCCAGCATTTT
CDR3aa: CASSQDTRDNQPQHF

v_gene: TRBV6-4
abundance: NA
j_gene: TRBJ1-2
d_gene: NA
CDR3nt: TGTGCCAGCAGACCCCGAGGAGGGGATAGTTATGGCTACACCTTC
CDR3aa: CASRPRGGDSYGYTF

v_gene: TRBV3-1
abundance: few
j_gene: TRBJ1-1
d_gene: NA
CDR3nt: TGTGCCAGCAGCCAAGGGGGTTCCAAGAACACTGAAGCTTTCTTT
CDR3aa: CASSQGGSKNTEAFF

v_gene: TRBV11-2
abundance: few
j_gene: TRBJ2-7
d_gene: TRBD1
CDR3nt: TGTGCCAGCAGCTTAATAGGCACAGGGGCCTCCTACGAGCAGTACTTC
CDR3aa: CASSLIGTGASYEQYF

v_gene: TRBV15
abundance: once
j_gene: TRBJ1-2
d_gene: NA
CDR3nt: TGTGCCACCAGCAGAGACGGGTCCGGGATGGGCTATGGCTACACCTTC
CDR3aa: CATSRDGSGMGYGYTF

v_gene: TRBV5-1
abundance: NA
j_gene: TRBJ2-7
d_gene: TRBD1
CDR3nt: TGCGCCAGCAGCTTTGGTCAAAGACAGGGCTCTGCCTACGAGCAGTACTTC
CDR3aa: CASSFGQRQGSAYEQYF

v_gene: TRBV12-3/TRBV12-4
abundance: few
j_gene: TRBJ2-3
d_gene: NA
CDR3nt: TGTGCCAGCAGTCCCACAGGACGGTCCACAGATACGCAGTATTTT
CDR3aa: CASSPTGRSTDTQYF

v_gene: TRBV5-5
abundance: NA
j_gene: TRBJ1-5
d_gene: NA
CDR3nt: TGTGCCAGCAGTCAGGCCGGAGGGAGTAGCAATCAGCCCCAGCATTTT
CDR3aa: CASSQAGGSSNQPQHF

v_gene: TRBV20-1
abundance: few
j_gene: TRBJ2-7
d_gene: NA
CDR3nt: TGCAGTGCTAGAGGGGAAAGGGCCTACGAGCAGTACTTC
CDR3aa: CSARGERAYEQYF

v_gene: TRBV5-1
abundance: few
j_gene: TRBJ2-1
d_gene: TRBD2
CDR3nt: TGCGCCAGCAGCTCCGGCCGACTAGCGGGGGGCGATGAGCAGTTCTTC
CDR3aa: CASSSGRLAGGDEQFF

v_gene: TRBV27
abundance: NA
j_gene: TRBJ2-7
d_gene: TRBD1
CDR3nt: TGTGCCAGCAGTTTAAGTCAGGGGGTCCACGAGCAGTACTTC
CDR3aa: CASSLSQGVHEQYF

v_gene: TRBV12-3/TRBV12-4
abundance: NA
j_gene: TRBJ1-2
d_gene: NA
CDR3nt: TGTGCCAGCAGTTCATACAGGGATGACTATGGCTACACCTTC
CDR3aa: CASSSYRDDYGYTF

v_gene: TRBV5-1
abundance: NA
j_gene: TRBJ1-1
d_gene: NA
CDR3nt: TGCGCCAGCAGCGCGGGACCGATGAACACTGAAGCTTTCTTT
CDR3aa: CASSAGPMNTEAFF

v_gene: TRBV7-9
abundance: many
j_gene: TRBJ1-4
d_gene: TRBD1
CDR3nt: TGTGCCAGCAGCGTTGACAGGGGGATAAATGAAAAACTGTTTTTT
CDR3aa: CASSVDRGINEKLFF

v_gene: TRBV28
abundance: few
j_gene: TRBJ2-7
d_gene: NA
CDR3nt: TGTGCCAGCAGTCGGACATACGGGCAGTACTTC
CDR3aa: CASSRTYGQYF

v_gene: TRBV27
abundance: NA
j_gene: TRBJ2-7
d_gene: TRBD1
CDR3nt: TGTGCCAGCAGTGTGTCGGGACAGGGGGATTACGAGCAGTACTTC
CDR3aa: CASSVSGQGDYEQYF

v_gene: TRBV4-1
abundance: NA
j_gene: TRBJ1-4
d_gene: TRBD1
CDR3nt: TGCGCCAGCAGCCGCGCTGGGACAGGGAATGAAAAACTGTTTTTT
CDR3aa: CASSRAGTGNEKLFF